The 21 T cell receptor beta chains in this list originate from one sample, sequenced in a study of T cell responses to AZD1222 COVID-19 vaccine. Profiling relied on immunoSEQ multiplex PCR, and the TCRdb table lists in-frame clones only, not all of them. The sample lists around 120,000 clones, 80% to 90% seen once, with 2.4% in the top ten. This specimen consisted of peripheral blood, obtained on day 0 of AZD1222 vaccination. The receptors originated from an adult in good health.

The chain is built from TRBV9 and TRBJ2-1; the D gene is possibly TRBD2 (5 bases). This CDR3 contains 14 residues. The germline V gene encodes CDR1 SGDLS and CDR2 YYNGEE. Trimming pared 0 bases from V and 8 bases from J, leaving 12 bases between. CDR3 sequence reads: CASSVGLAVYEQFF. CDR3 sequence (DNA): TGTGCCAGCAGCGTAGGTCTAGCCGTCTATGAGCAGTTCTTC.

This clone was picked up a small number of times. The chain employs TRBV3-1 (or the pseudogene TRBV3-2) and TRBJ2-3, with D possibly called TRBD1 or TRBD2 (5 bases each). The V gene's germline CDR1 is LGHDT and CDR2 YNNKEL (reference sequence). V gave up 4 bases and J gave up 1 base, with 21 bases separating them. This CDR3 is 18 amino acids long. The CDR3 sequence is CASSPGEGWRGGTDTQYF. Here the CDR3 DNA reads TGTGCCAGCAGCCCCGGAGAGGGCTGGAGAGGGGGCACAGATACGCAGTATTTT.

The chain is built from TRBV15 and TRBJ1-5; D call uncertain. Looked up from germline, CDR1 is LNHNV and CDR2 is YYDKDF (reference sequence). The CDR3 sequence is 16 residues long. Trimming cost V 3 bases and J 2 bases, with 14 bases left between them. The CDR3 DNA is TGTGCCACCAGCAGCGCAATTTTGGGAGGCAATCAGCCCCAGCATTTT. It codes for CATSSAILGGNQPQHF.

The chain is built from TRBV27 and TRBJ2-7, with 8 bases matching TRBD2. V lost 6 bases, J lost 4 bases, and 14 bases stayed unmatched. Germline V CDR1 and CDR2: MNHEY, SMNVEV (reference sequence). CDR3 size: 16 residues. CDR3 bases: TGTGCCAGCAGCCCCGTTCAAGCGGGAGCTTGGTACGAGCAGTACTTC. It specifies CASSPVQAGAWYEQYF.

This clone was counted a few times. This sequence joins TRBV6-1 and TRBJ2-7; D unclear. There are 16 residues in the CDR3. Germline-derived CDR1 and CDR2 are MNHNS and SASEGT. V gave up 0 bases and J gave up 1 base, with 13 bases separating them. The CDR3 spells CASSEAPGVGSYEQYF. In DNA form, the CDR3 reads TGTGCCAGCAGTGAAGCCCCTGGTGTAGGGTCCTACGAGCAGTACTTC.

V usage is TRBV10-1 and J usage is TRBJ2-2, with D unclear. The length of the CDR3 is 13 residues. The germline V gene encodes CDR1 WNHNN and CDR2 SYGVQD (reference sequence). Trimming shortened V by 3 bases and J by 8 bases, and 10 bases separated the two germline ends. CDR3 protein: CASSEAGPGELFF. CDR3 DNA sequence: TGCGCCAGCAGTGAAGCCGGGCCAGGGGAGCTGTTTTTT.

The chain carries TRBV6-5 and TRBJ1-3, with a tentative D call TRBD1 (5 bases). The length of the CDR3 is 12 residues. V lost 4 bases to trimming and J lost 9 bases, with 10 bases between them. Germline V lookup: CDR1 MNHEY, CDR2 SVGAGI. CDR3 nucleotide sequence: TGTGCCAGCAGTTCACAGGTTTCCACCATATATTTT. This sequence encodes CASSSQVSTIYF.

The V and J genes are TRBV11-2 and TRBJ1-2; D unclear. The germline V and J ends were trimmed by 4 bases and 5 bases, with 5 bases remaining between them. The length of the CDR3 is 11 residues. Germline assignment: CDR1 SGHAT and CDR2 FQNNGV. The CDR3 nucleotides are TGTGCCAGCAGCTCCGGATATGGCTACACCTTC. It specifies CASSSGYGYTF.

This rearrangement joins TRBV5-1 to TRBJ2-1; perhaps TRBD1 as D (6 bases). CDR3 size: 16 residues. Trimming removed 0 bases at V and 2 bases at J, with 12 bases between. The germline V gene encodes CDR1 SGHRS and CDR2 YFSETQ. In nucleotides, the CDR3 is TGCGCCAGCAGCTTGGCGGGGCAGGGGCCCTACAATGAGCAGTTCTTC. Protein sequence: CASSLAGQGPYNEQFF.

The chain employs TRBV28 and TRBJ1-1, with D possibly matching TRBD1 (5 bases). CDR1 is MDHEN and CDR2 is SYDVKM in the germline V gene. CDR3 length: 12 residues. Between the trimmed V and J ends, which lost 4 bases and 10 bases, there was a span of 13 bases. CDR3 sequence reads: CASSSGIRGAFF. The CDR3 nucleotides are TGTGCCAGCAGTTCCGGGATAAGGGGAGCTTTCTTT.

The chain has TRBV30 and TRBJ1-2, with D perhaps matching TRBD1 (5 bases). Trimming cost V 2 bases and J 4 bases, with 20 bases left between them. This CDR3 contains 16 residues. The germline V gene encodes CDR1 GTSNPN and CDR2 SVGIG (reference sequence). The CDR3 loop is CAWSWSGSGALYGYTF. CDR3 bases: TGTGCCTGGAGTTGGTCCGGATCCGGGGCCCTCTATGGCTACACCTTC.

The J gene is TRBJ2-3, the V gene TRBV24-1, with 10 bases identical to TRBD1. CDR3 length equals 15 residues. Germline CDR1 and CDR2: KGHDR and SFDVKD. V shed 6 bases, J shed 6 bases, and the junction held 8 bases outside the gene matches. The CDR3 sequence: CATSTPGQGHDTQYF. For the CDR3, the DNA is TGTGCCACCAGTACCCCGGGACAGGGGCATGATACGCAGTATTTT.

This chain joins TRBV18 and TRBJ2-1; 11 bases line up with TRBD2. With 6 bases clipped from V and 0 bases from J, the junction kept 7 bases outside the gene matches. Germline loops: CDR1 KGHSH, CDR2 LQKENI. The CDR3 has 17 residues. The CDR3 DNA sequence: TGTGCCAGCTCGCCTATACTAGCGGGGGCCTCCTACAATGAGCAGTTCTTC. This sequence encodes CASSPILAGASYNEQFF.

This chain connects TRBV6-4 to TRBJ2-5; D tentatively reads TRBD1 or TRBD2 (5 bases each). The CDR3 spans 13 residues. V dropped 4 bases and J dropped 7 bases, with 13 bases sitting between them. The germline CDR1 and CDR2 sequences are MRHNA and SNTAGT. The CDR3 DNA reads TGTGCCAGCAGTGTGGAAGGGGACGGGACCCAGTACTTC. Translating gives CASSVEGDGTQYF.

The rearrangement joins TRBV28 to TRBJ1-1, with 11 bases matching TRBD1. Germline loops: CDR1 MDHEN, CDR2 SYDVKM. The CDR3 covers 17 residues. Trimming at V came to 5 bases and at J to 5 bases, leaving 13 bases not matched to a gene. CDR3 loop: CASSLDHRTGGLTEAFF. In DNA, the CDR3 is TGTGCCAGCAGTCTAGACCACCGGACAGGGGGCTTGACTGAAGCTTTCTTT.

This chain links TRBV6-4 with TRBJ2-6; D perhaps matches TRBD1 (5 bases). This CDR3 is built from 15 residues. V lost 9 bases, J lost 0 bases, and 12 bases lay in between. Germline CDR1 reads MRHNA; CDR2 reads SNTAGT. The CDR3 loop reads CARRQSFSGANVLTF. For the CDR3, the DNA is TGTGCCAGGAGACAGTCGTTCTCTGGGGCCAACGTCCTGACTTTC.

The chain is built from TRBV5-8 and TRBJ1-6; D remains ambiguous. Trimming removed 0 bases from V and 5 bases from J, with 12 bases in between. Germline CDR1 reads SGHTS; CDR2 reads YDEGEE. The CDR3 covers 16 residues. The CDR3 loop reads CASSLGLAGHNSPLHF. Here the CDR3 DNA reads TGTGCCAGCAGCTTGGGTTTGGCAGGACATAATTCACCCCTCCACTTT. Drawing the rest from reference TRBV5-8 and TRBJ1-6, the complete variable domain is EAGVTQSPTHLIKTRGQQATLRCSPISGHTSVYWYQQALGLGLQFLLWYDEGEERNRGNFPPRFSGRQFPNYSSELNVNALELEDSALYLCASSLGLAGHNSPLHFGNGTRLTVT.

This clone has more than one count but fewer than ten. The chain recombines TRBV19 with TRBJ2-3, with D tentatively TRBD1 or TRBD2 (5 bases each). Germline CDR1 is LNHDA and CDR2 is SQIVND (reference sequence). The CDR3 spans 17 residues. Trimming pared 0 bases from V and 7 bases from J, leaving 20 bases between. The CDR3 nucleotides are TGTGCCAGTAGTATAGATACCGGGACCCCACGCCGTTATACGCAGTATTTT. This translates into CASSIDTGTPRRYTQYF.

This chain links TRBV6-6 with TRBJ2-7; 7 nucleotides agree with TRBD2. CDR1 is MNHNY and CDR2 is SVGAGI in the germline V gene (reference sequence). The CDR3 length is 14 residues. Losses at the gene ends were 6 bases for V and 6 bases for J; bases not matched to a gene: 11. CDR3 nucleotide sequence: TGTGCCAGCAGGAACTGGGGGGGAGATGGCGAGCAGTACTTC. Protein sequence: CASRNWGGDGEQYF.

The chain is built from TRBV12-3 or TRBV12-4 and TRBJ1-1; D gene uncertain. The CDR3 is 13 residues long. V was pared by 3 bases and J by 1 base, with 6 bases between. CDR3 in DNA: TGTGCCAGCAGTTTTGCCTCGAACACTGAAGCTTTCTTT. It yields the protein CASSFASNTEAFF.

On this clone: The junction shows a germline mismatch at one end, possibly a read error. CDR3 nucleotide sequence: TGTGCTAGCAGCTTAGGGGATGGGGTGAGGGATGAGCAGTTCTTC. Translating gives CASSLGDGVRDEQFF. The rearrangement joins TRBV7-7 to TRBJ2-1; D is possibly TRBD1 or TRBD2 (5 bases each). Germline assignment: CDR1 SSHAT and CDR2 FNYEAQ (reference sequence). The CDR3 length is 15 residues.